This note documents a single T cell receptor (beta chain) sequence. The CDR3 has 17 residues. Germline V CDR1 and CDR2: SGHVS, FQNEAQ. V lost 1 base, J lost 0 bases, and 13 bases lay in between. CD8 cells classed as naive were CD45RO-negative and positively selected for CCR7, excluding terminally differentiated effector memory CD45RA+ cells. The sample originates from a study of shared clonotypes between healthy human individuals. Overall study context: Each donor had three CD4 naive, three CD4 memory, two CD8 naive and one CD8 memory plate.

The assay was immunoSEQ multiplex PCR, and TCRdb's table has in-frame clones only and misses some. The sample includes about 2 million clones, about 95% of them seen just once. The chain carries TRBV7-8 and TRBJ2-4, with unresolved D. The sample consisted of naive CD8+ T cells sorted from blood. The sequence was collected from a man between 18 and 29 years old in good health. The CDR3 here is CASSLVAGSLAKNIQYF. For the CDR3, the DNA is TGTGCCAGCAGCTTAGTTGCAGGCAGTCTAGCCAAAAACATTCAGTACTTC.